The 16 T cell receptor beta chains given below trace back to one sample, sequenced in a study of cytomegalovirus exposure and HLA in healthy donors. It was with 60 Vbeta and 13 Jbeta primers that the PCR ran. Libraries were prepared by immunoSEQ multiplex PCR; TCRdb keeps only in-frame clonotypes and omits some of them. The table shows 110,000 to 150,000 clones, with 78% occurring only once. Sample: PBMCs. These receptors were taken from a male donor in good health and CMV-seronegative.

The CDR3 region is CASSIGGGDGNTIYF. CDR3 coding DNA: TGCGCCAGCAGCATCGGCGGAGGAGATGGAAACACCATATATTTT. This sequence joins TRBV5-1 and TRBJ1-3; no clear D gene. Trimming removed 4 bases from V and 3 bases from J, with 14 bases in between. This CDR3 is 15 amino acids long. Germline V lookup: CDR1 SGHRS, CDR2 YFSETQ.

In DNA form, the CDR3 reads TGTGCCAGCAGCCCCTCTCCAGGGCGGGAGGGCTACGAGCAGTACTTC. Its translation: CASSPSPGREGYEQYF. The V and J genes are TRBV9 and TRBJ2-7; 9 positions match TRBD2. Germline loops: CDR1 SGDLS, CDR2 YYNGEE. CDR3 length: 16 residues. Trimming took 4 bases from V and 3 from J; bases not matched to a gene: 11.

Concerning this clone itself: At one boundary the junction diverges from the germline segment, which might be a read error. The chain combines TRBV7-7 with TRBJ1-5; 9 bases fit TRBD1. The CDR3 extends over 14 amino acids. Germline V lookup: CDR1 SSHAT, CDR2 FNYEAQ (reference sequence). This chain's CDR3 is CASSSPTGGQPQHF. As DNA, the CDR3 is TGTGCTAGCAGCTCCCCGACAGGGGGGCAGCCCCAGCATTTT.

This chain uses TRBV12-5 with TRBJ2-7, with D tentatively TRBD1 (5 bases). V was clipped by 5 bases and J by 3 bases, with 11 bases between them. The CDR3 extends over 13 amino acids. Germline V gives CDR1 LGHNT, CDR2 FRNRAP. DNA of the CDR3: TGTGCTAGTGGTATAGGCAGGGTCTACGAGCAGTACTTC. It specifies CASGIGRVYEQYF.

The rearrangement joins TRBV6-4 to TRBJ2-7; 10 nucleotides agree with TRBD1. The CDR3 has 16 residues. The V gene end was trimmed by 6 bases and the J gene end by 2 bases; junction bases not matched to a gene: 10. CDR1 and CDR2 from the germline V gene are MRHNA and SNTAGT. The CDR3 bases are TGTGCCAGCAGAGCTACGGGACAGGGGCGCCCCTACGAGCAGTACTTC. It specifies CASRATGQGRPYEQYF.

The genes are TRBV9 and TRBJ1-1; TRBD1 matches at 12 bases. The V and J ends lost 2 bases and 0 bases, in that order; junction bases with no gene match: 11. The CDR3 totals 19 residues. Germline V gene sequence: CDR1 SGDLS, CDR2 YYNGEE. The DNA for the CDR3 is TGTGCCAGCAGCGTTCGACCGGGACAGGGGGCAGGGATGAACACTGAAGCTTTCTTT. It translates to CASSVRPGQGAGMNTEAFF. Full variable domain (rest looked up from reference TRBV9 and TRBJ1-1): DSGVTQTPKHLITATGQRVTLRCSPRSGDLSVYWYQQSLDQGLQFLIQYYNGEERAKGNILERFSAQQFPDLHSELNLSSLELGDSALYFCASSVRPGQGAGMNTEAFFGQGTRLTVV.

This clone was counted only a few times. The chain recombines TRBV7-8 with TRBJ2-3; TRBD2 matches 9 bases. The CDR3 sequence is 15 residues long. CDR1 and CDR2 from the germline V gene are SGHVS and FQNEAQ. V dropped 5 bases and J dropped 7; count of bases not matched to a gene: 10. The CDR3 DNA is TGTGCCAGCAGCCAATCTAGCGGGGATTTTAATACGCAGTATTTT. Its translation is CASSQSSGDFNTQYF.

CDR3 nucleotides: TGTGCCAGCAGCCAAGAACGAAGCCTCCGGGACAGGGTCGGCTATGGCTACACCTTC. Its protein product is CASSQERSLRDRVGYGYTF. This chain links TRBV14 with TRBJ1-2; 9 bases match TRBD1. The CDR3 runs to 19 residues. CDR1 is SGHDN, CDR2 FVKESK, per germline. The J segment lost 4 bases and the V segment lost 0 bases, leaving 15 bases of the junction unmatched.

The CDR3 loop is CATSRGTGHPLYEQYF. For the CDR3, the DNA is TGTGCCACCAGCAGAGGGACAGGGCATCCACTCTACGAGCAGTACTTC. The rearrangement joins TRBV15 to TRBJ2-7; the match to TRBD1 covers 8 bases. This CDR3 has 16 amino acids. V dropped 1 base and J dropped 3; count of bases not matched to a gene: 8. Germline CDR1 is LNHNV and CDR2 is YYDKDF (reference sequence).

The rearrangement joins TRBV19 to TRBJ2-7; 9 bases align to TRBD1. J was trimmed by 4 bases and V by 1 base; bases with no gene match: 8. Per germline, CDR1 LNHDA and CDR2 SQIVND (reference sequence). This CDR3 contains 16 residues. Here the CDR3 reads CASSIVGTGQAYEQYF. In DNA, the CDR3 is TGTGCCAGTAGTATAGTTGGGACAGGGCAAGCGTACGAGCAGTACTTC.

This chain uses TRBV5-1 with TRBJ1-5; possible D gene TRBD1, 6 bases. The germline V gene has CDR1 SGHRS and CDR2 YFSETQ. CDR3 length equals 14 residues. The V and J ends lost 4 bases and 7 bases respectively, with 15 bases between them. CDR3 sequence reads: CASSADRMGQPQHF. Here the CDR3 DNA reads TGCGCCAGCAGCGCCGACAGGATGGGGCAGCCCCAGCATTTT.

CDR3 nucleotide sequence: TGTGCCAGCAGCGTAGCGGGGGAGAACACTGAAGCTTTCTTT. Translation gives CASSVAGENTEAFF. This chain uses TRBV9 with TRBJ1-1, with D possibly being TRBD1 (5 bases). The germline gives CDR1 SGDLS, CDR2 YYNGEE. V was shortened by 0 bases and J by 1 base, with 7 bases between the two germline ends. This CDR3 comprises 14 residues.

The V and J genes are TRBV9 and TRBJ2-1; 8 bases align to TRBD2. Germline CDR1 is SGDLS and CDR2 is YYNGEE. The length of the CDR3 is 14 residues. V shed 2 bases, J shed 6 bases, and the junction held 4 bases outside the gene matches. CDR3: CASSVRGGSNEQFF. CDR3 DNA: TGTGCCAGCAGCGTCCGGGGGGGCAGCAATGAGCAGTTCTTC.

The genes are TRBV19 and TRBJ2-5; TRBD1 matches 7 bases. Germline V gene data show CDR1 as LNHDA and CDR2 as SQIVND (reference sequence). This CDR3 region has 19 residues. J lost 5 bases, V lost 1 base, and 19 bases had no gene match. The CDR3 loop is CASSIVGRGRTGPQETQYF. The DNA of the CDR3 is TGTGCCAGTAGTATAGTGGGTCGTGGCAGGACAGGCCCTCAGGAGACCCAGTACTTC.

The rearrangement links TRBV5-1 to TRBJ2-5; possible D gene TRBD2, 6 bases. Per the germline V gene, CDR1 is SGHRS and CDR2 is YFSETQ. The CDR3 covers 16 residues. V shed 0 bases and J shed 0 bases, with 12 bases lying between them. The CDR3 protein is CASSLEDGRHQETQYF. The CDR3 DNA follows: TGCGCCAGCAGCTTGGAGGACGGGAGACACCAAGAGACCCAGTACTTC.

The rearrangement links TRBV7-2 to TRBJ2-7; 9 positions agree with TRBD2. The CDR3 extends over 15 amino acids. J lost 2 bases, V lost 5 bases, and 7 bases had no gene match. CDR1 and CDR2 from the germline V gene are SGHTA and FQGNSA. CDR3 residues: CASSAHASGAYEQYF. In DNA form, the CDR3 reads TGTGCCAGCAGCGCGCACGCTAGCGGGGCCTACGAGCAGTACTTC.